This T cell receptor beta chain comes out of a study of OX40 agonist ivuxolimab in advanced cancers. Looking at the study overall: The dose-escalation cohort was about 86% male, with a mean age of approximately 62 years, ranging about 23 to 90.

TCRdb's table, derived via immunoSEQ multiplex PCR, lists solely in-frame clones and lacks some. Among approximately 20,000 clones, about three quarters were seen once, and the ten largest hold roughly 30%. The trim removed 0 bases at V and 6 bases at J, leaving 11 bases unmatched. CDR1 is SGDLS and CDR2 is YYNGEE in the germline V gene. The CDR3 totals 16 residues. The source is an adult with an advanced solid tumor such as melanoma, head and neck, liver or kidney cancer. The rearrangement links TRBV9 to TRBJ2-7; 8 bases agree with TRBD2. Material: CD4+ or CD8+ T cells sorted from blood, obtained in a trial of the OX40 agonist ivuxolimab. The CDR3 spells CASSVDMSGLGGEQYF. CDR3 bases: TGTGCCAGCAGCGTAGATATGTCGGGACTAGGGGGCGAGCAGTACTTC.